The next 7 T cell receptor beta chains were all read from a single sample in a study of T cell responses to AZD1222 COVID-19 vaccine. The table came from immunoSEQ multiplex PCR; TCRdb's copy has only in-frame clones and leaves some out. Here the sample spans some 130,000 clones, approximately 90% being singletons. The sequencing used peripheral blood, collected on day 0 of AZD1222 vaccination. Receptors were obtained from an adult in good health.

The V call is TRBV5-1, the J call TRBJ1-2, with a tentative D call TRBD1 (5 bases). CDR3 size: 15 residues. V dropped 4 bases and J dropped 0 bases, with 13 bases sitting between them. Germline loops: CDR1 SGHRS, CDR2 YFSETQ. CDR3 sequence (DNA): TGCGCCAGCAGCCGCAAGGACATCGCTAACTATGGCTACACCTTC. Its translation is CASSRKDIANYGYTF.

The CDR3 nucleotides are TGTGCCAGCAGCGTAGCAGGGGGGCCCAATGAGCAGTTCTTC. Translation gives CASSVAGGPNEQFF. The rearrangement links TRBV9 to TRBJ2-1, with D tentatively TRBD1 (7 bases). Germline CDR1 SGDLS, CDR2 YYNGEE. Trimming removed 0 bases at V and 6 bases at J, with 10 bases between. This CDR3 has 14 amino acids.

The chain carries TRBV6-2 or TRBV6-3 and TRBJ1-2, with TRBD1 identical over 9 bases. Germline-derived CDR1 and CDR2 are MNHEY and SVGEGT. The ends lost 5 bases at V and 8 bases at J; junction bases unmatched: 6. The CDR3 runs 13 residues. CDR3 sequence reads: CASSRTGARGYTF. The CDR3 bases are TGTGCCAGCAGTCGGACAGGGGCCAGGGGCTACACCTTC.

The CDR3 spells CASSYDRGESGYTF. CDR3 bases: TGTGCCAGCAGTTACGACAGGGGGGAGTCTGGCTACACCTTC. The J gene is TRBJ1-2, the V gene TRBV6-2 or TRBV6-3; 9 positions agree with TRBD1. After removal of 2 bases from V and 7 bases from J, the junction contained 5 bases not matched to a gene. Per the germline V gene, CDR1 is MNHEY and CDR2 is SVGEGT. The CDR3 totals 14 residues.

The V call is TRBV7-2, the J call TRBJ1-1; D unresolved. This CDR3 spans 11 amino acids. Germline V gives CDR1 SGHTA, CDR2 FQGNSA. Deletions cut 5 bases from V and 3 bases from J, with 4 bases between. In DNA form, the CDR3 reads TGTGCCAGCAGCCCTCACACTGAAGCTTTCTTT. Translation gives CASSPHTEAFF.

The V and J genes are TRBV19 and TRBJ1-5; 8 bases match TRBD1. Germline loops: CDR1 LNHDA, CDR2 SQIVND (reference sequence). V trimming: 4 bases; J trimming: 3 bases; junction bases outside the gene matches: 5. This CDR3 is 15 amino acids long. Here the CDR3 reads CASSSRTGNNQPQHF. Written as DNA, the CDR3 is TGTGCCAGTAGTAGTAGGACAGGGAACAATCAGCCCCAGCATTTT. Looking up the rest from reference TRBV19 and TRBJ1-5 gives the full variable domain: DGGITQSPKYLFRKEGQNVTLSCEQNLNHDAMYWYRQDPGQGLRLIYYSQIVNDFQKGDIAEGYSVSREKKESFPLTVTSAQKNPTAFYLCASSSRTGNNQPQHFGDGTRLSIL.

This sequence joins TRBV5-5 and TRBJ2-7; D perhaps matches TRBD2 (6 bases). The CDR3 is made up of 12 amino acids. Germline V gene data show CDR1 as SGHKS and CDR2 as YYEKEE (reference sequence). Trimming removed 4 bases at V and 5 bases at J, with 10 bases between. CDR3 DNA sequence: TGTGCCAGCAGCGCGGGACTTAACGAGCAGTACTTC. Translation gives CASSAGLNEQYF.